The 20 T cell receptor beta chains below were found in one sample sequenced in a study of blood T cell repertoires in COVID-19. Here immunoSEQ multiplex PCR was the method, and the copy in TCRdb shows in-frame clones only, minus some. The table records 150,000 to 200,000 clones, around 85% of them present only once. Input material: peripheral blood. These receptors came from a human donor with active or convalescent COVID-19. The donor label of this sample is uncertain.

J is TRBJ1-1 and V is TRBV7-6, with D unclear. Germline CDR1 SGHVS, CDR2 FNYEAQ. This CDR3 contains 10 residues. The V end lost 2 bases, the J end lost 10 bases, and 5 bases lay between the germline ends. CDR3 sequence: CASSLTRAFF. As DNA, the CDR3 is TGTGCCAGCAGCTTAACCAGAGCTTTCTTT.

This clone was counted a few times. This chain links TRBV14 with TRBJ2-7, with a weak D call TRBD2 (5 bases). Per germline, CDR1 SGHDN and CDR2 FVKESK. V lost 5 bases and J lost 8, with 10 bases in between. CDR3 size: 11 residues. CDR3 DNA sequence: TGTGCCAGCAGCACCGGGAATCAGCAGTACTTC. It is translated as CASSTGNQQYF.

The gene calls are TRBV7-8 and TRBJ2-7; D uncertain. Germline V lookup: CDR1 SGHVS, CDR2 FQNEAQ. Trimming shortened V by 0 bases and J by 0 bases, and 3 bases separated the two germline ends. The CDR3 spans 13 residues. CDR3 loop: CASSLAGSYEQYF. The CDR3 coding sequence is TGTGCCAGCAGCTTAGCCGGCTCCTACGAGCAGTACTTC. Full variable domain (rest looked up from reference TRBV7-8 and TRBJ2-7): GAGVSQSPRYKVAKRGQDVALRCDPISGHVSLFWYQQALGQGPEFLTYFQNEAQLDKSGLPSDRFFAERPEGSVSTLKIQRTQQEDSAVYLCASSLAGSYEQYFGPGTRLTVT.

This clone was seen a single time. This chain links TRBV6-1 with TRBJ2-4, with a possible D match to TRBD2 (7 bases). Germline loops: CDR1 MNHNS, CDR2 SASEGT. The V end lost 2 bases, the J end lost 9 bases, and 23 bases lay between the germline ends. The CDR3 contains 17 residues. The CDR3 loop is CASSERGGSPIMSIQYF. In DNA form, the CDR3 reads TGTGCCAGCAGTGAAAGGGGGGGAAGCCCGATTATGAGCATTCAGTACTTC.

The table lists this clone with a count of one. The rearrangement links TRBV9 to TRBJ1-2; no clear D. Trimming took off 3 bases at V and 2 bases at J, with 14 bases between the two ends. Germline CDR1 SGDLS, CDR2 YYNGEE. CDR3 size: 15 residues. The CDR3 loop is CASSARLALNYGYTF. CDR3 in DNA: TGTGCCAGCAGCGCCAGACTGGCCCTCAACTATGGCTACACCTTC.

J is TRBJ1-2 and V is TRBV5-6, with TRBD1 as a possible D gene (5 bases). Germline V gene lookup returns CDR1 SGHDT and CDR2 YYEEEE. The CDR3 has 14 amino acids. V lost 5 bases and J 1 base, leaving 12 bases between the germline ends. CDR3 residues: CASRRRQLNYGYTF. The CDR3 DNA follows: TGTGCCAGCAGACGAAGACAGCTTAACTATGGCTACACCTTC.

The J gene is TRBJ2-7, the V gene TRBV10-3; 7 bases are a match to TRBD2. The ends lost 7 bases at V and 2 bases at J; junction bases unmatched: 8. CDR1 is ENHRY and CDR2 is SYGVKD in the germline V gene. The length of the CDR3 is 14 residues. The CDR3 DNA follows: TGTGCCATCATGGCCCAGCGGGGTCCCTACGAGCAGTACTTC. It yields the protein CAIMAQRGPYEQYF.

This clone was seen only once. This rearrangement joins TRBV10-1 to TRBJ2-7; D might be TRBD1 (6 bases). Between the trimmed V and J ends, which lost 2 bases and 7 bases, there was a span of 15 bases. Per germline, CDR1 WNHNN and CDR2 SYGVQD (reference sequence). CDR3 length: 14 residues. The CDR3 DNA is TGCGCCAGCAGTGAGATTAACCGGGACACAGAGCAGTACTTC. Residues: CASSEINRDTEQYF.

This chain uses TRBV25-1 with TRBJ2-3, with 7 nucleotides matching TRBD1. J gave up 3 bases and V 4 bases, and 7 bases lay outside the gene matches. The germline gives CDR1 MGHDK, CDR2 SYGVNS. This CDR3 has 15 residues. CDR3 in amino acids: CASSVQGLVTDTQYF. The CDR3 coding sequence is TGTGCCAGCAGTGTACAGGGGCTTGTTACAGATACGCAGTATTTT.

In this sample, this clone turned up a few times. The CDR3 loop reads CASSPLGRNQETQYF. CDR3 bases: TGTGCCAGCAGCCCCCTGGGGCGAAATCAAGAGACCCAGTACTTC. The gene calls are TRBV7-9 and TRBJ2-5; a possible D gene is TRBD1 (5 bases). The V end was cut by 5 bases, the J end by 2 bases, with 15 bases between. The germline V gene has CDR1 SEHNR and CDR2 FQNEAQ (reference sequence). This CDR3 region has 15 residues.

The chain couples TRBV19 to TRBJ1-2; possible D gene TRBD1, 5 bases. Germline loops: CDR1 LNHDA, CDR2 SQIVND (reference sequence). Trimming took off 2 bases at V and 7 bases at J, with 14 bases between the two ends. This CDR3 is 14 amino acids long. Here the CDR3 reads CASSIQGGASGYTF. CDR3 coding DNA: TGTGCCAGTAGTATACAGGGAGGGGCGAGTGGCTACACCTTC.

The chain joins TRBV15 to TRBJ2-1; maybe TRBD1 (6 bases). Per germline, CDR1 LNHNV and CDR2 YYDKDF (reference sequence). V was clipped by 4 bases and J by 6 bases, with 16 bases between them. The CDR3 extends over 15 amino acids. The CDR3 protein is CATSKAHREVNEQFF. The CDR3 coding sequence is TGTGCCACCAGCAAGGCCCACAGGGAAGTCAATGAGCAGTTCTTC.

The chain combines TRBV7-3 with TRBJ2-3; 8 bases are shared with TRBD1. The CDR3 extends over 14 amino acids. Per germline, CDR1 SGHTA and CDR2 FQGTGA. Unmatched junction bases numbered 6, after V lost 4 bases and J lost 6 bases. CDR3 residues: CASSSDRESDTQYF. The CDR3 bases are TGTGCCAGCAGCTCGGACAGGGAGTCGGATACGCAGTATTTT.

In this sample, this clone turned up a few times. The CDR3 bases are TGCGCCAGCAGTGCCTCCAGCTCCTACGAGCAGTACTTC. Encoded protein: CASSASSSYEQYF. The chain employs TRBV10-1 and TRBJ2-7; no definite D call. Trimming cost V 4 bases and J 0 bases, with 7 bases left between them. This CDR3 is built from 13 residues. Per the germline V gene, CDR1 is WNHNN and CDR2 is SYGVQD (reference sequence).

The chain carries TRBV10-2 and TRBJ1-2, with a weak D call TRBD1 (6 bases). The ends were cut back, 0 bases at V and 7 bases at J, with 18 bases in the middle. Germline V lookup: CDR1 WSHSY, CDR2 SAAADI. This CDR3 region has 16 residues. The DNA for the CDR3 is TGCGCCAGCAGTGAGTCGGAGAGGGGGGGGAGAGGTGGCTACACCTTC. It specifies CASSESERGGRGGYTF.

The chain joins TRBV11-3 to TRBJ2-3; TRBD2 agrees at 7 bases. The CDR3 is 19 residues long. V was pared by 10 bases and J by 2 bases, with 24 bases of the junction left unmatched. CDR1 and CDR2 from the germline V gene are SGHNT and YENEEA. The CDR3 protein is CAISTGGEGQTGNTDTQYF. In nucleotides, the CDR3 is TGTGCCATCTCCACCGGAGGGGAGGGCCAAACTGGGAACACAGATACGCAGTATTTT.

The genes are TRBV3-1 (or the pseudogene TRBV3-2) and TRBJ2-7; 7 nucleotides agree with TRBD1. With 4 bases clipped from V and 4 bases from J, the junction kept 4 bases outside the gene matches. The CDR3 extends over 13 amino acids. Per germline, CDR1 LGHDT and CDR2 YNNKEL (reference sequence). The CDR3 loop is CASSRNRGYEQYF. CDR3 in DNA: TGTGCCAGCAGCCGGAACAGGGGTTACGAGCAGTACTTC.

This clone turned up a few times. V usage is TRBV13 and J usage is TRBJ2-3, with 11 bases aligning to TRBD2. The CDR3 contains 20 residues. Trimming at V came to 2 bases and at J to 0 bases, leaving 13 bases not matched to a gene. Germline CDR1 reads PRHDT; CDR2 reads FYEKMQ (reference sequence). The CDR3 sequence is CASSLLTSGRLGASTDTQYF. The CDR3 bases are TGTGCCAGCAGCTTATTAACTAGCGGGAGATTGGGGGCCAGCACAGATACGCAGTATTTT. Together with reference TRBV13 and TRBJ2-3, the CDR3 gives the full variable domain: AAGVIQSPRHLIKEKRETATLKCYPIPRHDTVYWYQQGPGQDPQFLISFYEKMQSDKGSIPDRFSAQQFSDYHSELNMSSLELGDSALYFCASSLLTSGRLGASTDTQYFGPGTRLTVL.

The J gene is TRBJ1-1, the V gene TRBV6-5; D is uncertain. Looked up from germline, CDR1 is MNHEY and CDR2 is SVGAGI. The V gene lost 8 bases and the J gene lost 4 bases, with 20 bases spanning the gap. The CDR3 sequence is 15 residues long. CDR3 DNA: TGTGCCAGCTTTCGGGAGGGCTCAGGCAGCACTGAAGCTTTCTTT. It encodes CASFREGSGSTEAFF.

This chain joins TRBV25-1 and TRBJ1-2; D is uncertain. Germline assignment: CDR1 MGHDK and CDR2 SYGVNS. The CDR3 length is 14 residues. V was pared by 2 bases and J by 5 bases, with 12 bases between. In DNA form, the CDR3 reads TGTGCCAGCAGTGAAGGTTCTCACTTTTATGGCTACACCTTC. Translated: CASSEGSHFYGYTF.